The present TCR beta chain was sequenced within a study of CD8+ T cells in alopecia areata. At the level of the study: The study gave tofacitinib for 6 to 18 months, then 6 months off drug.

TCR sequencing used cDNA made by reverse transcription of extracted RNA. Using immunoSEQ multiplex PCR, the repertoire was profiled, and TCRdb retains in-frame clones only, with some absent. The sample shows 180,000 or so clones, around 63% of them seen only once. CDR3 size: 12 residues. CDR1 and CDR2 from the germline V gene are MGHDK and SYGVNS. The V end was cut by 6 bases, the J end by 12 bases, with 12 bases between. In its sample, this clone was seen once. Its matching antigen is unknown. Study observations and caveats: Sequencing of scalp tissue also captures the resident alphabeta T cells of normal skin.

Sorting separated CD4+ and CD8+ T cells out of PBMCs. This clonotype was sampled from a human donor with alopecia areata. The source was CD4+ T cells sorted from blood, collected at week 0. This rearrangement joins TRBV25-1 to TRBJ1-6, with D unclear. CDR3 DNA sequence: TGTGCCAGCAGGGAGGGTGGGAAACCCCTCCACTTT. This translates into CASREGGKPLHF.